The 17 T cell receptor beta chains below were found in one sample sequenced in a study of cytomegalovirus exposure and HLA in healthy donors. Amplification used 60 Vbeta primers and 13 Jbeta primers. Assay used: immunoSEQ multiplex PCR; TCRdb lists only in-frame clones, some missing. The table has about 210,000 clones, about 80% seen once. Specimen: PBMCs. The receptors shown here come from a male donor in good health and CMV-seronegative.

This clone was seen only a few times. In DNA form, the CDR3 reads TGTGCCAGCAGCTTGGAGGGGGATAGTGAAAAACTGTTTTTT. As protein: CASSLEGDSEKLFF. V gene TRBV5-4 combines with J gene TRBJ1-4, with a weak D call TRBD1 (6 bases). Germline values: CDR1 SGHNT, CDR2 YYREEE (reference sequence). CDR3 length: 14 amino acids. Trimming pared 0 bases from V and 7 bases from J, leaving 10 bases between.

This clone was observed a single time. The genes are TRBV29-1 and TRBJ1-5, with TRBD1 matching over 7 bases. The V segment lost 4 bases and the J segment 0 bases; nucleotides outside the gene matches: 3. This CDR3 spans 14 amino acids. CDR1 is SQVTM, CDR2 ANQGSEA, per germline. The CDR3 bases are TGCAGCGTTGCACAGGGGAATAGCAATCAGCCCCAGCATTTT. It yields the protein CSVAQGNSNQPQHF. The full variable domain, with the rest looked up from reference TRBV29-1 and TRBJ1-5, is SAVISQKPSRDICQRGTSLTIQCQVDSQVTMMFWYRQQPGQSLTLIATANQGSEATYESGFVIDKFPISRPNLTFSTLTVSNMSPEDSSIYLCSVAQGNSNQPQHFGDGTRLSIL.

The CDR3 spells CAISESTSGSNEQYF. For the CDR3, the DNA is TGTGCCATCAGTGAGTCAACTAGCGGGAGTAACGAGCAGTACTTC. The chain combines TRBV10-3 with TRBJ2-7; TRBD2 agrees at 11 bases. Germline trimming cut 0 bases from V and 5 bases from J; bases unmatched to any gene: 3. Germline CDR1 ENHRY, CDR2 SYGVKD. The CDR3 loop spans 15 amino acids.

This clone appeared a single time. This chain uses TRBV25-1 with TRBJ1-6, with TRBD1 matching over 7 bases. The CDR3 extends over 15 amino acids. Germline CDR1 is MGHDK and CDR2 is SYGVNS. J was trimmed by 7 bases and V by 3 bases; bases with no gene match: 6. The CDR3 region has the DNA TGTGCCAGCAGTGAGTGGACAGGTCACAATTCACCCCTCCACTTT. It is translated as CASSEWTGHNSPLHF.

This clone was recorded a few times. The chain links TRBV29-1 to TRBJ2-3; TRBD1 matches at 9 bases. V was clipped by 6 bases and J by 0 bases; unmatched bases: 10. The CDR3 sequence is 16 residues long. Germline lookup yields CDR1 SQVTM and CDR2 ANQGSEA. The CDR3 region has the DNA TGCAGCGTCGCGGACAGGGGATGGTCTAGCACAGATACGCAGTATTTT. It yields the protein CSVADRGWSSTDTQYF.

The chain joins TRBV25-1 to TRBJ1-2, with D unclear. The V end was cut by 4 bases, the J end by 8 bases, with 17 bases between. The V gene's germline CDR1 is MGHDK and CDR2 SYGVNS. This CDR3 is built from 14 residues. As DNA, the CDR3 is TGTGCCAGCAGTGGAGATTTGGCAGGTGACGGCTACACCTTC. Translating gives CASSGDLAGDGYTF.

This rearrangement joins TRBV15 to TRBJ2-7, with a tentative D call TRBD2 (6 bases). CDR3 size: 15 residues. The V end was cut by 0 bases, the J end by 0 bases, with 9 bases between. Germline CDR1 LNHNV, CDR2 YYDKDF (reference sequence). Written as DNA, the CDR3 is TGTGCCACCAGCAGAGATCCCGGGGGCTCCTACGAGCAGTACTTC. This gives the protein CATSRDPGGSYEQYF.

A note on this clone: A junction end diverges from the germline sequence, so it may reflect a read error. The chain has TRBV9 and TRBJ1-1; 7 nucleotides align to TRBD1. CDR3 length equals 14 residues. In germline, CDR1 is SGDLS, CDR2 YYNGEE. CDR3 DNA: TGTGCCAGCAGCGTAGCCGATGTGTTTACAGGGGATATCTTT. Amino acids: CASSVADVFTGDIF.

This clone has only one observation. This rearrangement joins TRBV27 to TRBJ2-7; D ambiguous. CDR1 and CDR2 (germline): MNHEY, SMNVEV (reference sequence). The length of the CDR3 is 12 residues. Trimming stripped 5 bases from V and 3 bases from J, with 8 bases between. CDR3 sequence: CASSPRLYEQYF. In DNA, the CDR3 is TGTGCCAGCAGTCCCCGTCTCTACGAGCAGTACTTC.

This chain uses TRBV9 with TRBJ1-5, with 7 positions matching TRBD1. The length of the CDR3 is 14 residues. Germline V CDR1 and CDR2: SGDLS, YYNGEE. Trimming at V came to 7 bases and at J to 2 bases, leaving 6 bases not matched to a gene. The CDR3 sequence is CASPPGGCNQPQHF. DNA for the CDR3: TGTGCCAGCCCCCCAGGGGGATGCAATCAGCCCCAGCATTTT.

This clone is a singleton in its sample. V gene TRBV7-9 combines with J gene TRBJ2-7, with D perhaps TRBD2 (5 bases). The CDR3 sequence is 12 residues long. Trimming pared 6 bases from V and 6 bases from J, leaving 12 bases between. Per the germline V gene, CDR1 is SEHNR and CDR2 is FQNEAQ (reference sequence). CDR3 sequence: CASRAGVSEQYF. The CDR3, as DNA: TGTGCCAGCAGAGCCGGGGTCAGCGAGCAGTACTTC. Full variable domain (remainder filled in from reference TRBV7-9 and TRBJ2-7): DTGVSQNPRHKITKRGQNVTFRCDPISEHNRLYWYRQTLGQGPEFLTYFQNEAQLEKSRLLSDRFSAERPKGSFSTLEIQRTEQGDSAMYLCASRAGVSEQYFGPGTRLTVT.

The genes are TRBV5-1 and TRBJ1-3, with 7 bases lining up with TRBD1. After removal of 2 bases from V and 8 bases from J, the junction contained 16 bases not matched to a gene. CDR3 size: 17 residues. Germline assignment: CDR1 SGHRS and CDR2 YFSETQ. As DNA, the CDR3 is TGCGCCAGCAGCTTAGGCCGTCTGGACAGGTTCGAGGACACCATATATTTT. It translates to CASSLGRLDRFEDTIYF. Combining the CDR3 with reference TRBV5-1 and TRBJ1-3 gives the whole variable domain KAGVTQTPRYLIKTRGQQVTLSCSPISGHRSVSWYQQTPGQGLQFLFEYFSETQRNKGNFPGRFSGRQFSNSRSEMNVSTLELGDSALYLCASSLGRLDRFEDTIYFGEGSWLTVV.

This chain joins TRBV5-6 and TRBJ1-4, with 10 positions matching TRBD1. This CDR3 spans 15 amino acids. Germline trimming cut 2 bases from V and 5 bases from J; bases unmatched to any gene: 3. Germline values: CDR1 SGHDT, CDR2 YYEEEE. The CDR3 sequence: CASSFLGQGNEKLFF. The CDR3 DNA reads as TGTGCCAGCAGCTTCCTGGGACAGGGGAATGAAAAACTGTTTTTT. The full variable domain, in which reference TRBV5-6 and TRBJ1-4 provide the parts outside the CDR3, is DAGVTQSPTHLIKTRGQQVTLRCSPKSGHDTVSWYQQALGQGPQFIFQYYEEEERQRGNFPDRFSGHQFPNYSSELNVNALLLGDSALYLCASSFLGQGNEKLFFGSGTQLSVL.

The V gene is TRBV5-4, the J gene TRBJ2-3; 7 bases are a match to TRBD2. Germline CDR1 and CDR2: SGHNT and YYREEE (reference sequence). J gave up 4 bases and V 5 bases, and 13 bases lay outside the gene matches. The CDR3 is made up of 16 amino acids. CDR3 coding DNA: TGTGCCAGCAGGGGGGGGGTCAGATCCCTCCCAGATACGCAGTATTTT. This codes for CASRGGVRSLPDTQYF.

In nucleotides, the CDR3 is TGTGCCAGCAGCAACAGGGACGGACTGTTTGGAAACACCATATATTTT. It specifies CASSNRDGLFGNTIYF. The chain couples TRBV9 to TRBJ1-3, with D tentatively TRBD1 (6 bases). CDR1 and CDR2 (germline): SGDLS, YYNGEE. V was cut by 4 bases and J by 3 bases, with 17 bases left in between. CDR3 size: 16 residues.

This clone was seen a single time. The genes are TRBV23-1 and TRBJ2-7; 7 nucleotides match TRBD1. TRBV23-1 is marked as an open reading frame, function uncertain. The CDR3 covers 15 residues. Trimming removed 6 bases from V and 10 bases from J; junction bases left unmatched: 18. CDR3 sequence reads: CASSNRWARGSSQYF. In DNA, the CDR3 is TGCGCCAGCAGCAACCGGTGGGCCAGGGGGTCATCCCAGTACTTC.

This clone came up a few times. DNA for the CDR3: TGCGCCAGCAGTGATAAGGGACTGGGGAAGAATGAGCAGTTCTTC. It translates to CASSDKGLGKNEQFF. V usage is TRBV5-1 and J usage is TRBJ2-1; D perhaps matches TRBD2 (6 bases). Germline V gene lookup returns CDR1 SGHRS and CDR2 YFSETQ. Trimming removed 5 bases from V and 7 bases from J, with 19 bases in between. This CDR3 contains 15 residues.